The 19 T cell receptor beta chains presented below share a single source sample, sequenced in a study of T cell responses to AZD1222 COVID-19 vaccine. Profiled with immunoSEQ multiplex PCR; TCRdb holds only in-frame clones, not every one. This table holds 95,000 to 150,000 clones, 91% found once. This sample comprised peripheral blood, obtained on day 0 of AZD1222 vaccination. These receptors originate from an adult in good health.

This clone was detected only once. The chain recombines TRBV7-8 with TRBJ1-3; 7 bases map to TRBD1. The CDR3 has 17 amino acids. From germline, CDR1 is SGHVS and CDR2 FQNEAQ. The junction had 5 bases not matched to a gene; V was cut back by 0 bases and J by 0 bases. The CDR3 reads CASSLANYRGSGNTIYF. CDR3 coding DNA: TGTGCCAGCAGCTTAGCAAATTACAGGGGCTCTGGAAACACCATATATTTT.

V is TRBV18 and J is TRBJ1-3; tentatively, D is TRBD1 (6 bases). There are 16 residues in the CDR3. Trimming took off 0 bases at V and 4 bases at J, with 13 bases between the two ends. Germline CDR1 is KGHSH and CDR2 is LQKENI. In nucleotides, the CDR3 is TGTGCCAGCTCACCACCGGGGGGCAGTTTCGGAAACACCATATATTTT. Residues: CASSPPGGSFGNTIYF.

This rearrangement joins TRBV5-6 to TRBJ1-2; D remains unclear. The CDR3 is 15 amino acids. Looked up from germline, CDR1 is SGHDT and CDR2 is YYEEEE. V gave up 2 bases and J gave up 7 bases, with 18 bases separating them. CDR3 sequence (DNA): TGTGCCAGCAGCTTATTAGGGCAGGTAGATAGTGGCTACACCTTC. It codes for CASSLLGQVDSGYTF.

V usage is TRBV6-2 or TRBV6-3 and J usage is TRBJ1-2; a weak D match, TRBD1 (5 bases). The germline V gene encodes CDR1 MNHEY and CDR2 SVGEGT. The CDR3 length is 13 residues. V lost 6 bases, J lost 8 bases, and 16 bases lay in between. CDR3 sequence: CASSRADILGYTF. DNA of the CDR3: TGTGCCAGCAGCAGGGCGGACATCTTAGGCTACACCTTC.

This clone was observed once. The V and J genes are TRBV11-2 and TRBJ2-2; perhaps TRBD1 as D (5 bases). V was cut by 1 base and J by 3 bases, with 15 bases left in between. Germline V gene data show CDR1 as SGHAT and CDR2 as FQNNGV. The CDR3 loop spans 17 amino acids. The CDR3 loop reads CASSLVGLGRDTGELFF. The CDR3 region has the DNA TGTGCCAGCAGCTTAGTGGGTTTGGGGCGCGACACCGGGGAGCTGTTTTTT.

This rearrangement joins TRBV6-1 to TRBJ1-4; D is possibly TRBD1 (5 bases). V lost 3 bases and J lost 8, with 16 bases in between. The germline V gene has CDR1 MNHNS and CDR2 SASEGT. The CDR3 is made up of 15 amino acids. DNA of the CDR3: TGTGCCAGCAGTGAGGCTAGAGGGGCAGTCGAAAAACTGTTTTTT. It translates to CASSEARGAVEKLFF.

J is TRBJ2-7 and V is TRBV30, with 10 bases aligning to TRBD2. V gave up 2 bases and J gave up 7 bases; unmatched junction bases: 5. Germline V gene data show CDR1 as GTSNPN and CDR2 as SVGIG (reference sequence). The CDR3 runs 13 residues. The CDR3 DNA is TGTGCCTGGAGTCTAGCGGGAGCGGGAGAGCAGTACTTC. As protein: CAWSLAGAGEQYF.

The table lists this clone with a count of one. The chain uses TRBV2 and TRBJ1-4; 7 nucleotides line up with TRBD1. The CDR3 has 14 amino acids. J gave up 5 bases and V 6 bases, and 6 bases lay outside the gene matches. CDR1 SNHLY and CDR2 FYNNEI come from the germline V gene. The CDR3 nucleotides read TGTGCCAGCAGGGCCGGGACAGCGAATGAAAAACTGTTTTTT. Translated, it gives CASRAGTANEKLFF.

The chain has TRBV11-2 and TRBJ1-2, with 10 bases that match TRBD1. The CDR3 contains 15 residues. J lost 8 bases, V lost 3 bases, and 9 bases had no gene match. The germline gives CDR1 SGHAT, CDR2 FQNNGV. CDR3 protein: CASSLDRGNFEGYTF. The DNA of the CDR3 is TGTGCCAGCAGCTTGGACAGGGGGAACTTCGAGGGCTACACCTTC.

The CDR3 here is CASSEIGLAGGPTDTQYF. DNA of the CDR3: TGTGCCAGCAGTGAAATCGGGTTAGCGGGAGGGCCGACAGATACGCAGTATTTT. V gene TRBV2 combines with J gene TRBJ2-3, with 11 nucleotides matching TRBD2. Germline V gives CDR1 SNHLY, CDR2 FYNNEI. This CDR3 region has 18 residues. J lost 3 bases, V lost 2 bases, and 10 bases had no gene match.

The sample holds one count of this clone. The V and J genes are TRBV7-2 and TRBJ1-2, with 11 positions matching TRBD1. CDR1 SGHTA and CDR2 FQGNSA come from the germline V gene. The CDR3 has 17 residues. V was clipped by 5 bases and J by 2 bases; unmatched bases: 10. CDR3 sequence reads: CASSPRWGTGGNYGYTF. The DNA of the CDR3 is TGTGCCAGCAGCCCTAGGTGGGGGACAGGGGGGAACTATGGCTACACCTTC.

The chain uses TRBV6-4 and TRBJ2-2, with TRBD2 matching 7 bases. Germline V CDR1 and CDR2: MRHNA, SNTAGT. The V gene end was trimmed by 2 bases and the J gene end by 3 bases; junction bases not matched to a gene: 12. The CDR3 loop spans 18 amino acids. The DNA of the CDR3 is TGTGCCAGCAGTGACCCGCCCCCGGGGCGGGAGTACACCGGGGAGCTGTTTTTT. Amino acids: CASSDPPPGREYTGELFF.

The rearrangement joins TRBV24-1 to TRBJ1-5; D uncertain. The germline CDR1 and CDR2 sequences are KGHDR and SFDVKD. CDR3 length: 13 amino acids. Trimming took 1 base from V and 7 from J, leaving 7 bases between them. CDR3 in DNA: TGTGCCACCAGTGATTTAGGCGGCCAGCCCCAGCATTTT. This sequence encodes CATSDLGGQPQHF.

The rearrangement joins TRBV13 to TRBJ1-2; D is possibly TRBD1 (5 bases). Germline CDR1 PRHDT, CDR2 FYEKMQ (reference sequence). V was pared by 5 bases and J by 3 bases, with 16 bases between. This CDR3 comprises 15 residues. The chain's CDR3 is CASSPRSGGYYGYTF. The CDR3 DNA follows: TGTGCCAGCAGCCCTAGGTCCGGGGGGTACTATGGCTACACCTTC. The whole variable domain, remainder taken from reference TRBV13 and TRBJ1-2, is AAGVIQSPRHLIKEKRETATLKCYPIPRHDTVYWYQQGPGQDPQFLISFYEKMQSDKGSIPDRFSAQQFSDYHSELNMSSLELGDSALYFCASSPRSGGYYGYTFGSGTRLTVV.

This sequence joins TRBV7-9 and TRBJ2-3, with D unresolved. The CDR3 is 15 amino acids. V was clipped by 2 bases and J by 2 bases, with 11 bases between them. Germline lookup yields CDR1 SEHNR and CDR2 FQNEAQ (reference sequence). The CDR3 loop reads CASSLYPFNTDTQYF. CDR3 nucleotides: TGTGCCAGCAGCTTATATCCATTTAACACAGATACGCAGTATTTT.

Remarks on this clone: Sequence at one end of the junction differs from germline and may be a read error. The chain uses TRBV11-2 and TRBJ1-4; maybe TRBD1 (5 bases). Germline loops: CDR1 SGHAT, CDR2 FQNNGV. CDR3 length: 14 amino acids. For the CDR3, the DNA is TGTGCCAGCAGCCTAGACGGGGGGAATGAAAAACTGTTTTTT. Translated: CASSLDGGNEKLFF.

The chain combines TRBV27 with TRBJ1-1; possibly TRBD1 for D (6 bases). V was pared by 4 bases and J by 4 bases, with 25 bases between. From germline, CDR1 is MNHEY and CDR2 SMNVEV (reference sequence). This CDR3 has 18 amino acids. CDR3 in DNA: TGTGCCAGCAGTTATCTTTTCCGGGGGGCCCACCTCGGCACTGAAGCTTTCTTT. Its protein product is CASSYLFRGAHLGTEAFF.

V usage is TRBV2 and J usage is TRBJ1-1; D is undetermined. This CDR3 has 14 amino acids. Trimming shortened V by 4 bases and J by 1 base, and 10 bases separated the two germline ends. Germline values: CDR1 SNHLY, CDR2 FYNNEI. The CDR3 DNA reads TGTGCCAGCAGTGTCTTAGGGAGGAACACTGAAGCTTTCTTT. Translating it yields CASSVLGRNTEAFF.

V and J are TRBV28 and TRBJ2-1; D ambiguous. The ends were cut back, 5 bases at V and 1 base at J, with 15 bases in the middle. This CDR3 comprises 16 residues. CDR1 and CDR2 (germline): MDHEN, SYDVKM. The CDR3 coding sequence is TGTGCCAGCAGTCTAGGCTCCCTTAATTCCTACAATGAGCAGTTCTTC. It yields the protein CASSLGSLNSYNEQFF.